This entry concerns a single T cell receptor beta chain. With 3 bases removed from V and 8 bases from J, the gap between germline ends came to 11 bases. The germline CDR1 and CDR2 sequences are DFQATT and SNEGSKA (reference sequence). This CDR3 is built from 12 residues. This specimen belongs to a study of blood T cells in healthy people across ages. Through a sample-barcoded 5' primer and a J-beta primer mix, a second PCR was run for roughly 6 to 12 cycles. A single record per CDR3 protein comes from TCRdb applying MiXCR to the 5' RACE reads. Among about 640,000 distinct CDR3 sequences listed, under 70% were seen once.

The TCR sequence derives from a man in his sixties in good health. Sequenced: blood. The V and J genes are TRBV20-1 and TRBJ2-4; tentative D call: TRBD1 (6 bases). In nucleotides, the CDR3 is TGCAGTGCTAGTTTTCAGGGGTACATTCAGTACTTC. Its protein is CSASFQGYIQYF.